This entry concerns a single T cell receptor (beta chain). These data come from a study of blood T cell repertoires in COVID-19. Assay: immunoSEQ multiplex PCR; the TCRdb copy retains only in-frame clones and omits some. The profile shows under 250,000 clones, 80% of them singletons. Germline V CDR1 and CDR2: GTSNPN, SVGIG (reference sequence). The CDR3 sequence is 17 residues long. The ends were cut back, 2 bases at V and 4 bases at J, with 24 bases in the middle. This TCR was sampled from a woman in her 70s with acute or convalescent COVID-19. This chain connects TRBV30 to TRBJ2-7; possibly TRBD2 for D (6 bases). Sequenced sample: peripheral blood. The CDR3 DNA reads TGTGCCTGGAGTCTCCCTTTGGACTACCTAGTTCCGTACGAGCAGTACTTC. Encoded protein: CAWSLPLDYLVPYEQYF.